This passage covers 13 T cell receptor beta chains from one sample sequenced in a study of PD-L1 blockade in urothelial cancer. The sample's time point: peripheral blood 6 weeks after treatment start. Sequenced by immunoSEQ multiplex PCR; TCRdb stores in-frame clones only, minus some. The data show about 90,000 clones, approximately 82% seen once. The input for sequencing was PBMCs, taken around atezolizumab (anti-PD-L1) treatment. These receptors all stem from a man aged 65 to 79 with urothelial cancer.

This chain joins TRBV5-1 and TRBJ2-5, with 13 bases that match TRBD2. V lost 0 bases to trimming and J lost 5 bases; unmatched junction nucleotides: 1. The CDR3 sequence is 15 residues long. The germline V gene has CDR1 SGHRS and CDR2 YFSETQ. For the CDR3, the DNA is TGCGCCAGCAGCTTGGGGACTAGCGGGGGCGAGACCCAGTACTTC. Translating it yields CASSLGTSGGETQYF.

This clone was seen more than once but under ten times. The gene calls are TRBV6-5 and TRBJ1-5; 7 bases match TRBD1. Germline CDR1 MNHEY, CDR2 SVGAGI. The junction had 3 bases not matched to a gene; V was cut back by 6 bases and J by 4 bases. The CDR3 length is 13 residues. CDR3 protein: CASRAGGNQPQHF. For the CDR3, the DNA is TGTGCCAGCAGGGCAGGGGGTAATCAGCCCCAGCATTTT.

This chain uses TRBV15 with TRBJ2-1; 8 bases align to TRBD1. V was clipped by 3 bases and J by 5 bases; unmatched bases: 6. The CDR3 is made up of 15 amino acids. Germline values: CDR1 LNHNV, CDR2 YYDKDF (reference sequence). The CDR3, as DNA: TGTGCCACCAGCAGTGGACAGGGACCCAACAATGAGCAGTTCTTC. Amino acids: CATSSGQGPNNEQFF.

The V gene is TRBV5-1, the J gene TRBJ2-2; 9 bases fit TRBD2. CDR1 and CDR2 (germline): SGHRS, YFSETQ. The CDR3 consists of 14 residues. J was trimmed by 2 bases and V by 6 bases; bases with no gene match: 2. Here the CDR3 reads CASTTSGNTGELFF. Here the CDR3 DNA reads TGCGCCAGCACGACTAGCGGAAACACCGGGGAGCTGTTTTTT.

The rearrangement uses TRBV5-6 and TRBJ1-2; TRBD1 is a possible D gene (6 bases). Trimming shortened V by 3 bases and J by 8 bases, and 20 bases separated the two germline ends. In germline, CDR1 is SGHDT, CDR2 YYEEEE. This CDR3 contains 15 residues. The CDR3 protein is CASSSTTGITGGYTF. CDR3 DNA: TGTGCCAGCAGCTCCACCACAGGGATAACCGGCGGCTACACCTTC.

The chain carries TRBV28 and TRBJ1-4, with TRBD1 matching 8 bases. Germline V gives CDR1 MDHEN, CDR2 SYDVKM. The CDR3 sequence is 15 residues long. The trim removed 5 bases at V and 5 bases at J, leaving 7 bases unmatched. The CDR3 loop is CASSASGTGNEKLFF. The CDR3 nucleotides are TGTGCCAGCAGTGCCTCCGGGACAGGAAATGAAAAACTGTTTTTT.

This sequence joins TRBV5-5 and TRBJ1-1; 8 bases align to TRBD1. Trimming cost V 4 bases and J 7 bases; bases outside gene matches: 6. Germline values: CDR1 SGHKS, CDR2 YYEKEE (reference sequence). The CDR3 length is 13 residues. The CDR3 here is CASSIQGEGEAFF. The CDR3 nucleotides are TGTGCCAGCAGCATACAGGGGGAGGGTGAAGCTTTCTTT.

The J gene is TRBJ2-7, the V gene TRBV4-2, with a possible D match to TRBD1 (6 bases). Trimming pared 3 bases from V and 2 bases from J, leaving 17 bases between. Per the germline V gene, CDR1 is LGHNA and CDR2 is YNFKEQ. The CDR3 loop spans 16 amino acids. CDR3 loop: CASSQNYGQLTYEQYF. CDR3 coding DNA: TGTGCCAGCAGCCAGAACTATGGACAGCTAACCTACGAGCAGTACTTC.

The chain couples TRBV11-2 to TRBJ2-1; TRBD2 matches 9 bases. From germline, CDR1 is SGHAT and CDR2 FQNNGV. V lost 1 base to trimming and J lost 6 bases; unmatched junction nucleotides: 1. The CDR3 is 14 residues long. The DNA of the CDR3 is TGTGCCAGCAGCTTAGGGACTAGCGTCAATGAGCAGTTCTTC. Its translation is CASSLGTSVNEQFF.

The J gene is TRBJ2-7, the V gene TRBV4-2; 8 nucleotides match TRBD2. Germline CDR1 is LGHNA and CDR2 is YNFKEQ. The CDR3 totals 16 residues. Losses at the gene ends were 2 bases for V and 4 bases for J; bases not matched to a gene: 10. Here the CDR3 DNA reads TGTGCCAGCAGCCAAACTTCCGCGGGGGGTCCGTACGAGCAGTACTTC. Its protein product is CASSQTSAGGPYEQYF.

This clone has only a few counts. The CDR3: CASSQGGDTEAFF. In nucleotides, the CDR3 is TGTGCCAGCAGCCAAGGGGGCGACACTGAAGCTTTCTTT. The chain couples TRBV11-2 to TRBJ1-1; 7 bases match TRBD1. J lost 3 bases, V lost 5 bases, and 3 bases had no gene match. Germline CDR1 SGHAT, CDR2 FQNNGV. CDR3 length equals 13 residues.

The V and J genes are TRBV5-6 and TRBJ1-3, with D possibly TRBD1 on 5 matching bases. Between the trimmed V and J ends, which lost 1 base and 3 bases, there was a span of 11 bases. The CDR3 spans 15 residues. In germline, CDR1 is SGHDT, CDR2 YYEEEE. DNA for the CDR3: TGTGCCAGCAGCTTGTTTGCAGGGCTTGGAAACACCATATATTTT. Its translation is CASSLFAGLGNTIYF.

This chain connects TRBV28 to TRBJ1-5; 9 nucleotides align to TRBD1. The V gene end was trimmed by 6 bases and the J gene end by 7 bases; junction bases not matched to a gene: 4. The CDR3 is made up of 13 amino acids. CDR1 is MDHEN and CDR2 is SYDVKM in the germline V gene. CDR3 nucleotides: TGTGCCAGCAGGCGGACAGGGGAGCAGCCCCAGCATTTT. This gives the protein CASRRTGEQPQHF.